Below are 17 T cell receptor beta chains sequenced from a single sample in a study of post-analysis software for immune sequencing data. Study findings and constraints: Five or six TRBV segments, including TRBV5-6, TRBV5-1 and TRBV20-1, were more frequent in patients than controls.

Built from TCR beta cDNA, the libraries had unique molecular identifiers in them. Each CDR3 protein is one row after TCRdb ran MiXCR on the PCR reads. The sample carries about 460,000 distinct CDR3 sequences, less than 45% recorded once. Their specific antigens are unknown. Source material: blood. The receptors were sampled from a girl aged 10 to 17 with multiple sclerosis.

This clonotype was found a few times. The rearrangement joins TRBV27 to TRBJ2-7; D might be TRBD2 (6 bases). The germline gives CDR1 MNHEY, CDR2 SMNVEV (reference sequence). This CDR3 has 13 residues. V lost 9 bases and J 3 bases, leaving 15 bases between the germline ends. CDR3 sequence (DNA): TGTGCCAGTCGTCCGGGACTGCTCTACGAGCAGTACTTC. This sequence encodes CASRPGLLYEQYF.

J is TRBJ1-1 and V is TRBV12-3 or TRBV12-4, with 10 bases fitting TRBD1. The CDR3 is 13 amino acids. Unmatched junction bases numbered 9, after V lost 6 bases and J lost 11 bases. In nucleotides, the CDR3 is TGTGCCAGCAGCCTGGACAGGGGGTTATTCGCTTTCTTT. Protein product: CASSLDRGLFAFF.

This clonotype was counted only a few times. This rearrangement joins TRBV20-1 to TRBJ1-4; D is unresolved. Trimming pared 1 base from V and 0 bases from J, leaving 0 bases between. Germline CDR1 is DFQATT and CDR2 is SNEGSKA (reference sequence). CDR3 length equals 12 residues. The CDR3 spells CSARATNEKLFF. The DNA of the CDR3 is TGCAGTGCTAGAGCAACTAATGAAAAACTGTTTTTT.

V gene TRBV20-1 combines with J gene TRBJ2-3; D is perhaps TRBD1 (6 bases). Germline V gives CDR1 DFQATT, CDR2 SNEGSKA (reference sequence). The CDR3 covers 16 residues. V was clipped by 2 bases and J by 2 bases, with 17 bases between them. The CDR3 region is CSARSHRDLITDTQYF. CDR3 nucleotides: TGCAGTGCTAGATCCCACAGGGACCTGATCACAGATACGCAGTATTTT.

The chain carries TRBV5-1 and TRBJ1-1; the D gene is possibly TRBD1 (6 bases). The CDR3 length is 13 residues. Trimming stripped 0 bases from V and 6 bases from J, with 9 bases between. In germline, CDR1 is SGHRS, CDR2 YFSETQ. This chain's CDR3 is CASSLGQESEAFF. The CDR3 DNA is TGCGCCAGCAGCTTGGGACAGGAATCTGAAGCTTTCTTT. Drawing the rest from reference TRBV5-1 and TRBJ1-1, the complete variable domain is KAGVTQTPRYLIKTRGQQVTLSCSPISGHRSVSWYQQTPGQGLQFLFEYFSETQRNKGNFPGRFSGRQFSNSRSEMNVSTLELGDSALYLCASSLGQESEAFFGQGTRLTVV.

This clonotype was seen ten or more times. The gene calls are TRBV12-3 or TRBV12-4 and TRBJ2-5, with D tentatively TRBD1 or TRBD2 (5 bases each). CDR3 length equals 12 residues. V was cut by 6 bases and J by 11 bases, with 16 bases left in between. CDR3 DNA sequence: TGTGCCAGCAGACGCCTTGGGGGTGAGCAGTACTTC. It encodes CASRRLGGEQYF.

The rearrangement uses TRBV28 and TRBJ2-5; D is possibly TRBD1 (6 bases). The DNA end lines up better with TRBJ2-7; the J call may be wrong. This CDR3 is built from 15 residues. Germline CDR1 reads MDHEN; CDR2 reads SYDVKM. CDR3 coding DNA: TGTGCCAGCAGTTTAGTTACAGGGCCCCCTTACGAGCAGTACTTC. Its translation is CASSLVTGPPYEQYF.

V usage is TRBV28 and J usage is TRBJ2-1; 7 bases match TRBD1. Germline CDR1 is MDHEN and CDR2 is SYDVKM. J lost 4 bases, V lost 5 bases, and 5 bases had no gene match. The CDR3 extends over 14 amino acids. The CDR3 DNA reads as TGTGCCAGCAGTGTCAACAGGGGTTACAATGAGCAGTTCTTC. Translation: CASSVNRGYNEQFF.

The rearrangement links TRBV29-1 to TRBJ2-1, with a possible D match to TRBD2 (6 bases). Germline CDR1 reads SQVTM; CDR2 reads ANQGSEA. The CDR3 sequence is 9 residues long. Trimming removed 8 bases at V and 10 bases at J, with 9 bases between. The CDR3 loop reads CSTSGEQFF. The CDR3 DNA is TGCAGCACAAGCGGGGAGCAGTTCTTC.

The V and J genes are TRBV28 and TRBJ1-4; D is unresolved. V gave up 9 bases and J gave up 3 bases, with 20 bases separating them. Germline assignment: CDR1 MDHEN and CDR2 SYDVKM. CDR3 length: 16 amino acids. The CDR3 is CASSNLEDTANEKLFF. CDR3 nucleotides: TGTGCCAGTAGCAACCTCGAAGACACCGCTAATGAAAAACTGTTTTTT.

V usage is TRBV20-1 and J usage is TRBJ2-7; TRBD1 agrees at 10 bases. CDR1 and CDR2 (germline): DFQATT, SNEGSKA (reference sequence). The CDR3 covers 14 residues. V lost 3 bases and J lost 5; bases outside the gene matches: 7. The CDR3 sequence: CSARTGGKGDEQYF. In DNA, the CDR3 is TGCAGTGCTAGGACAGGGGGCAAGGGGGACGAGCAGTACTTC.

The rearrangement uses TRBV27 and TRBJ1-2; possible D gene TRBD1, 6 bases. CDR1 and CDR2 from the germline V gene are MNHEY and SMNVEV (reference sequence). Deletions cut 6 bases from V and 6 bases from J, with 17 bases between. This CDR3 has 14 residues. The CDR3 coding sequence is TGTGCCAGCAGGAGACAGGCGACGGATCATGGCTACACCTTC. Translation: CASRRQATDHGYTF.

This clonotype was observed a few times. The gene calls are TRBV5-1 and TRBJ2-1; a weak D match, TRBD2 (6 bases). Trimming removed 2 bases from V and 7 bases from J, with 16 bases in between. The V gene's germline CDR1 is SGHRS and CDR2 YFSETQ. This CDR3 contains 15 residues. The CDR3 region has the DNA TGCGCCAGCAGCTTTGGAGGGAGTCTTTCGAATGAGCAGTTCTTC. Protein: CASSFGGSLSNEQFF.

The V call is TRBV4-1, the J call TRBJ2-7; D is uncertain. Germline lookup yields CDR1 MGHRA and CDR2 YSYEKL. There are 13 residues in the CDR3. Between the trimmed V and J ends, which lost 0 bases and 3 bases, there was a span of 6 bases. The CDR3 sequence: CASSQDWDYEQYF. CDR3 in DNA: TGCGCCAGCAGCCAAGATTGGGACTACGAGCAGTACTTC.

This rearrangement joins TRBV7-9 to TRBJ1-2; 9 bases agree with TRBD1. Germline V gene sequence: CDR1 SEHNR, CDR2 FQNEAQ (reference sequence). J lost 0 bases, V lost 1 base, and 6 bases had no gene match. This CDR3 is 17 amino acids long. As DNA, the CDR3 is TGTGCCAGCAGCTTAGTAAGGGACAGGGACGCTAACTATGGCTACACCTTC. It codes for CASSLVRDRDANYGYTF.

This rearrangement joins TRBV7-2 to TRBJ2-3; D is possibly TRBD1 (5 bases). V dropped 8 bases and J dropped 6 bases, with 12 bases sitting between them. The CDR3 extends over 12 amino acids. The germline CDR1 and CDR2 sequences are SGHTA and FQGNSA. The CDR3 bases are TGTGCCAGCGGGGCAGCTTCCGATACGCAGTATTTT. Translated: CASGAASDTQYF.

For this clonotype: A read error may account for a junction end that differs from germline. CDR3 nucleotides: TGTGCCACCGGCAGCGGGAGACAAGAGACCCAGTACTTC. It encodes CATGSGRQETQYF. V usage is TRBV15 and J usage is TRBJ2-5, with 8 bases fitting TRBD2. Germline V CDR1 and CDR2: LNHNV, YYDKDF (reference sequence). CDR3 size: 13 residues.